Each of the 8 T cell receptor beta chains below was sequenced from the same sample in a study of OX40 agonist ivuxolimab in advanced cancers. The assay was immunoSEQ multiplex PCR, and TCRdb's table has in-frame clones only and misses some. Of 60,000 to 75,000 clones listed, over 75% are singletons. The material was CD4+ or CD8+ T cells sorted from blood, obtained in a trial of the OX40 agonist ivuxolimab. These receptors all stem from an adult with an advanced solid tumor such as melanoma, head and neck, liver or kidney cancer.

This sequence joins TRBV27 and TRBJ2-1, with D tentatively TRBD1 (5 bases). The germline V gene encodes CDR1 MNHEY and CDR2 SMNVEV (reference sequence). CDR3 length: 11 residues. Deletions cut 8 bases from V and 10 bases from J, with 12 bases between. The CDR3 sequence: CASGRPGEQFF. CDR3 sequence (DNA): TGTGCCAGCGGTAGACCAGGGGAGCAGTTCTTC.

The J gene is TRBJ1-5, the V gene TRBV6-1; 10 nucleotides align to TRBD1. Losses at the gene ends were 10 bases for V and 9 bases for J; bases not matched to a gene: 15. The CDR3 runs 15 residues. Germline CDR1 MNHNS, CDR2 SASEGT. The CDR3 region has the DNA TGTGCCACCCGAAAAGGGACAGGGGACATCCGGCCCCAGCATTTT. Protein product: CATRKGTGDIRPQHF.

The chain uses TRBV19 and TRBJ2-1; 8 nucleotides line up with TRBD1. This CDR3 is built from 14 residues. Germline values: CDR1 LNHDA, CDR2 SQIVND (reference sequence). Losses at the gene ends were 6 bases for V and 9 bases for J; bases not matched to a gene: 10. CDR3 residues: CASRAQGAVGEQFF. CDR3 DNA sequence: TGTGCCAGTAGGGCGCAGGGGGCCGTTGGTGAGCAGTTCTTC.

This chain uses TRBV7-3 with TRBJ2-1, with D possibly called TRBD1 or TRBD2 (6 bases each). Trimming left V 5 bases short and J 9 bases short, with 17 bases between. The CDR3 totals 14 residues. Germline CDR1 reads SGHTA; CDR2 reads FQGTGA. CDR3 sequence reads: CASSRSVGGGEQFF. For the CDR3, the DNA is TGTGCCAGCAGCCGCTCGGTAGGGGGAGGTGAGCAGTTCTTC.

This clone has more than one count but fewer than ten. The chain is built from TRBV10-2 and TRBJ1-4; tentative D call: TRBD1 (5 bases). CDR3 length: 13 residues. Per germline, CDR1 WSHSY and CDR2 SAAADI. V was trimmed by 5 bases and J by 6 bases, leaving 10 bases between them. The CDR3: CASSTGPYEKLFF. For the CDR3, the DNA is TGCGCCAGCAGTACAGGTCCCTATGAAAAACTGTTTTTT.

The chain carries TRBV5-1 and TRBJ1-2, with TRBD1 matching over 7 bases. The CDR3 spans 15 residues. Germline CDR1 SGHRS, CDR2 YFSETQ. With 0 bases clipped from V and 1 base from J, the junction kept 3 bases outside the gene matches. In nucleotides, the CDR3 is TGCGCCAGCAGCTTGGGGACAGGACTTAACTATGGCTACACCTTC. Amino acid sequence: CASSLGTGLNYGYTF.

CDR3 sequence reads: CASSLLDRTNTGELFF. The DNA of the CDR3 is TGTGCCAGCAGCTTATTGGACAGGACAAACACCGGGGAGCTGTTTTTT. This chain links TRBV7-6 with TRBJ2-2, with 7 bases matching TRBD1. The germline V gene encodes CDR1 SGHVS and CDR2 FNYEAQ. V shed 2 bases, J shed 2 bases, and the junction held 5 bases outside the gene matches. This CDR3 comprises 16 residues.

The rearrangement uses TRBV9 and TRBJ1-2, with TRBD1 matching over 8 bases. J gave up 8 bases and V 3 bases, and 15 bases lay outside the gene matches. CDR1 is SGDLS and CDR2 is YYNGEE in the germline V gene. The CDR3 loop spans 16 amino acids. In nucleotides, the CDR3 is TGTGCCAGCAGCGCTCAGGGGGCGACAGGAATGAACGGCTACACCTTC. Translating it yields CASSAQGATGMNGYTF.